This T cell receptor beta chain was observed in a study of tumor-infiltrating lymphocytes in primary liver carcinoma. Overall study findings and caveats: Blood's top-250-clone fraction was significantly lower than that of tumors (p = 0.039). Only about 7-24% of top clones were detected in each of the five tumor regions.

Co-extracting RNA and DNA was done with about 18-33 mg of unsorted bulk tissue as input. V shed 2 bases and J shed 4 bases, with 17 bases lying between them. CDR3 length: 16 residues. Germline CDR1 SGHAT, CDR2 FQNNGV. On this clonotype: The antigen remains undetermined.

With a constant-region primer, TCR beta cDNA was made from approximately 510 ng of total RNA. Three nested multiplex PCR rounds, a slightly modified ARM-PCR, produced the libraries for TCR beta. TRBV1-TRBV30 forward primers paired with a C-beta reverse primer drove the first two PCR rounds, roughly 10 cycles each. Via MiXCR, TCRdb re-called the multiplex PCR reads, giving one row per CDR3 protein. The data contain roughly 120,000 distinct CDR3 sequences, around 60% of them singletons. The source is a woman aged 55-70 years with primary liver carcinoma and hepatitis B virus infection. The chain employs TRBV11-2 and TRBJ2-5; D might be TRBD1 or TRBD2, each matching 6 bases. Sequencing was carried out using liver tumor tissue from sampling region 1. The sample's subset: tumor region T1, superior pole. This chain's CDR3 is CASSLTRSGARETQYF. As DNA, the CDR3 is TGTGCCAGCAGCTTAACTCGATCGGGGGCCCGAGAGACCCAGTACTTC. The full variable domain, with the rest looked up from reference TRBV11-2 and TRBJ2-5, is EAGVAQSPRYKIIEKRQSVAFWCNPISGHATLYWYQQILGQGPKLLIQFQNNGVVDDSQLPKDRFSAERLKGVDSTLKIQPAKLEDSAVYLCASSLTRSGARETQYFGPGTRLLVL.